The 6 T cell receptor beta chains in this list originate from one sample, sequenced in a study of tumor-infiltrating lymphocytes in primary liver carcinoma. Reverse transcription of around 500 ng total RNA with a constant-region primer produced TCR beta cDNA. For TCR beta, libraries were produced by three nested multiplex PCR rounds using slightly modified ARM-PCR. For around 10 cycles apiece, the opening two PCR rounds ran with TRBV1-TRBV30 forward primers and a C-beta reverse primer. TCRdb called the multiplex PCR reads again in MiXCR, with one record for every CDR3 protein. This table has 110,000 or so distinct CDR3 sequences, roughly 80% appearing once. Co-extraction of both nucleic acids (RNA and DNA) used about 18-31 mg of unsorted bulk tissue. Sequences were obtained from liver tumor tissue from sampling region 3. The subset was: tumor region T3, left-lateral pole. These receptors were taken from a man in his forties with primary liver carcinoma and hepatitis B virus infection.

Turning to this clonotype: An end of the junction does not agree with germline; a read error may underlie this. The chain carries TRBV5-4 and TRBJ1-1, with D possibly being TRBD1 (6 bases). The germline V gene has CDR1 SGHNT and CDR2 YYREEE (reference sequence). This CDR3 contains 14 residues. Here the CDR3 DNA reads TGTATCAGCAGATCCGGGCAGGGGACTATTGAAGCTTCCTTT. It encodes CISRSGQGTIEASF.

This clonotype came up a few times. The conserved phenylalanine or tryptophan normally closing the CDR3 is absent here, so this likely arose from a read error. The DNA is left out, because the CDR3 cannot be placed on it with certainty; the CDR3 is given as TCRdb lists it. This chain's CDR3 is CASTTGGANTGELSC. The rearrangement links TRBV6-6 to TRBJ2-2; whether TRBD1, the table's D call, matches the DNA was not checked. Ends included, the CDR3 has 15 residues. Per the germline V gene, CDR1 is MNHNY and CDR2 is SVGAGI (reference sequence).

The J gene is TRBJ2-2, the V gene TRBV29-1; 10 bases agree with TRBD2. Germline V gives CDR1 SQVTM, CDR2 ANQGSEA. V gave up 8 bases and J gave up 9 bases; unmatched junction bases: 15. This CDR3 is built from 15 residues. CDR3 nucleotide sequence: TGCAGCATTGGGACTAGCGCGGCGAATACCAGGGAGCTGTTTTTT. Translating it yields CSIGTSAANTRELFF.

This chain links TRBV11-2 with TRBJ2-5; D remains ambiguous. CDR1 and CDR2 from the germline V gene are SGHAT and FQNNGV. Trimming shortened V by 6 bases and J by 7 bases, and 21 bases separated the two germline ends. CDR3 length: 15 residues. The CDR3 loop is CASRPRSATVVTQYF. In DNA form, the CDR3 reads TGTGCCAGCAGGCCCCGGTCAGCCACAGTGGTGACCCAGTACTTC.

Worth noting for this clonotype: The germline gene is not matched at one end of the junction; a read error may be the cause. In DNA, the CDR3 is TGCGCCAGCAACCAAGATCAGCGCTACGAGCAGTACTTC. Translating it yields CASNQDQRYEQYF. This sequence joins TRBV4-3 and TRBJ2-7; no firm D call. The germline gives CDR1 LGHNA, CDR2 YSLEER. CDR3 length: 13 residues.

As concerns this clonotype: At one end the junction does not follow the germline gene, possibly because of a read error. The chain combines TRBV29-1 with TRBJ2-3; 8 bases align to TRBD2. CDR3 length: 18 residues. Germline CDR1 reads SQVTM; CDR2 reads ANQGSEA. The CDR3 DNA reads as TGCAGCGCTGAAGGAGGCGGTCTAAGCGGGGGAACTCCCGATACGCAGTATTTT. This codes for CSAEGGGLSGGTPDTQYF.